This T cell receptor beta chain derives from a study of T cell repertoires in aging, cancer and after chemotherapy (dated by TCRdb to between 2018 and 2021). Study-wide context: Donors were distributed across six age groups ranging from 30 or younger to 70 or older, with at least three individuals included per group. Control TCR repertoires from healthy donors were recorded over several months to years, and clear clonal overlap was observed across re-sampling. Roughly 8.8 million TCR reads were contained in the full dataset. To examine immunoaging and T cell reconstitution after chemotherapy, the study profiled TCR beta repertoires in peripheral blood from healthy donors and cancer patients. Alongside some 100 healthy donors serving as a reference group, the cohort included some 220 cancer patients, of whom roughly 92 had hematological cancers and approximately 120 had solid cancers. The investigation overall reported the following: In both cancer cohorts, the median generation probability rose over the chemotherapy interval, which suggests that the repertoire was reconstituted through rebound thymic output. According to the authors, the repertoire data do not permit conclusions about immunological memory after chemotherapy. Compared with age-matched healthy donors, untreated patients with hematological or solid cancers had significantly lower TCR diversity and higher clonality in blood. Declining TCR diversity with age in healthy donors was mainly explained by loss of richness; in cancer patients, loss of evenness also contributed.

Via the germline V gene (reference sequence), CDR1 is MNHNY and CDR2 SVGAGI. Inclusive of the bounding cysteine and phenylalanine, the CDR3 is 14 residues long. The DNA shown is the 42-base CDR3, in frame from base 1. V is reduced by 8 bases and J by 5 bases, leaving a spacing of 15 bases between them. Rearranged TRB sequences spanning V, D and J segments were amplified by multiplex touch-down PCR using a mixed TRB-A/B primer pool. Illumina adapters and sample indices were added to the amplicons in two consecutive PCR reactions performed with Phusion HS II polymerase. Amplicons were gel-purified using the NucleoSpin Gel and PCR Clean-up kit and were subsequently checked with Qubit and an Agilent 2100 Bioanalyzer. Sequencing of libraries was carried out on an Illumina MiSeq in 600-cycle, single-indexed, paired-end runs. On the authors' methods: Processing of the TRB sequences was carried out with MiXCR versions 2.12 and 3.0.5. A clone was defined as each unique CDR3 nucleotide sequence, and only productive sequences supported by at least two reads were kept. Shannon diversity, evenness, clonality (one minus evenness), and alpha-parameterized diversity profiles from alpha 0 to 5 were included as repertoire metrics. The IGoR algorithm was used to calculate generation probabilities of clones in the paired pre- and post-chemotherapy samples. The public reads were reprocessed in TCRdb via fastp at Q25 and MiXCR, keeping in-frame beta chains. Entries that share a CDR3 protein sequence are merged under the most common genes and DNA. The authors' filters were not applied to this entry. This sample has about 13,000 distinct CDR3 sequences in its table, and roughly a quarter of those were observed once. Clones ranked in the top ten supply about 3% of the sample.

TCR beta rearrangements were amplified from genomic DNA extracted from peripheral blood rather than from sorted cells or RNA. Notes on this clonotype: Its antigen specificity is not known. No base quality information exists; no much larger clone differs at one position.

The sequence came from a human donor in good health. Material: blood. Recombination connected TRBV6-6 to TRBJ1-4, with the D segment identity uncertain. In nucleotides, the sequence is TGTGCCAGCTGTATCAGGCCGATCAATGAAAAACTGTTTTTT. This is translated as CASCIRPINEKLFF.